A single T cell receptor (beta chain) is shown here with its context. What it binds is unknown. Other DNA sequences within the sample encode an identical CDR3. Each PCR replicate from the sorted subsets contained about 200 ng DNA, which is some 31,000 T cell genomes. Method: immunoSEQ multiplex PCR; TCRdb's copy keeps in-frame clones and lacks some. Of around 2.3 million clones listed, approximately 96% are singletons. The source of the sample is a study of shared clonotypes between healthy human individuals. Regarding the study as a whole: In a handful of donors, roughly 5.2% of naive CD4 clonotypes appeared in common. Generation probability values for non-shared clonotypes were lower than those for clonotypes shared by all four donors. Sampling involved blood alone; tissue repertoires likely differ.

Trimming took 0 bases from V and 8 from J; bases not matched to a gene: 0. CDR1 and CDR2 (germline): GTSNPN, SVGIG (reference sequence). The length of the CDR3 is 12 residues. This TCR came from a man between 18 and 29 years old in good health. The sample comprised naive CD4+ T cells sorted from blood. The subset is: CD45RA+ positively selected. The V call is TRBV30, the J call TRBJ2-2; 7 bases map to TRBD2. The CDR3 nucleotides read TGTGCCTGGAGTGTACTAGCGGGGGAGCTGTTTTTT. Protein: CAWSVLAGELFF.